This T cell receptor (beta chain) was captured in a study of T cell changes during pregnancy in multiple sclerosis. The CDR3 extends over 21 amino acids. Germline loops: CDR1 WNHNN, CDR2 SYGVQD (reference sequence). The repertoire was sequenced with immunoSEQ multiplex PCR; TCRdb's copy has only in-frame clones and lacks some. This table holds 55,000 to 75,000 clones, 91% found once. The chain links TRBV10-1 to TRBJ2-1, with TRBD2 matching 10 bases. Sequencing was performed on peripheral blood, taken after pregnancy. The TCR comes from a female donor in good health, enrolled as a control in a pregnancy study. DNA for the CDR3: TGCCCGCAAGGGGAGCCCGGGACTAGCGATAACGGGAACTCTGTATACAATGAGCAGTTCTTC. Its protein product is CPQGEPGTSDNGNSVYNEQFF.